Sequencing of this T cell receptor (beta chain) was carried out in a study of prognosis after radiotherapy for stage I lung cancer. Study-wide points: The study found lower Shannon entropy after stereotactic body radiation therapy in patients who developed distant metastases.

In this sample, this clonotype turned up many times. Its antigen remains unknown. Two-round multiplex PCR amplified TCR beta CDR3 from genomic DNA. Primers (each specific to one TRBV or TRBJ gene) were used in first-round PCR. TCRdb analysed the multiplex PCR reads with MiXCR anew, one entry per CDR3 protein. This table holds 59,000 or so distinct CDR3 sequences, about 25% found once. None of the patients had undergone chemotherapy or radiotherapy beforehand or had any other malignancy, and each showed node-negative status on CT and PET/CT. The receptor was isolated from a donor over 45 with non-small cell lung cancer. The sample was PBMCs, taken before or after stereotactic body radiation therapy (not recorded which).

The CDR3 nucleotides are TGTGCCAGCAGTTTAGCGGGTGAGCAGTTCTTC. This codes for CASSLAGEQFF. The chain joins TRBV6-2 or TRBV6-3 to TRBJ2-1; 7 positions agree with TRBD2. This CDR3 is built from 11 residues. V was clipped by 4 bases and J by 9 bases; unmatched bases: 0. Germline loops: CDR1 MNHEY, CDR2 SVGEGT.